This T cell receptor beta chain stems from a study of blood T cells in healthy people across ages. Sample-barcoded 5' priming and a J-beta primer mix drove a second PCR of roughly 6 to 12 cycles. TCRdb called the 5' RACE reads again in MiXCR, with one record for every CDR3 protein. Here the sample spans about 1.4 million distinct CDR3 sequences, 55% to 75% being singletons. V lost 6 bases to trimming and J lost 7 bases; unmatched junction nucleotides: 11. The CDR3 is 15 residues long. Germline CDR1 reads SNHLY; CDR2 reads FYNNEI. This receptor was obtained from a man younger than 35 in good health. The chain uses TRBV2 and TRBJ2-7; 11 bases agree with TRBD2. The sample consisted of blood. The CDR3 bases are TGTGCCAGCAGCCCTCTAGCGGGGGGTTCGGAAGAGCAGTACTTC. Translating it yields CASSPLAGGSEEQYF.